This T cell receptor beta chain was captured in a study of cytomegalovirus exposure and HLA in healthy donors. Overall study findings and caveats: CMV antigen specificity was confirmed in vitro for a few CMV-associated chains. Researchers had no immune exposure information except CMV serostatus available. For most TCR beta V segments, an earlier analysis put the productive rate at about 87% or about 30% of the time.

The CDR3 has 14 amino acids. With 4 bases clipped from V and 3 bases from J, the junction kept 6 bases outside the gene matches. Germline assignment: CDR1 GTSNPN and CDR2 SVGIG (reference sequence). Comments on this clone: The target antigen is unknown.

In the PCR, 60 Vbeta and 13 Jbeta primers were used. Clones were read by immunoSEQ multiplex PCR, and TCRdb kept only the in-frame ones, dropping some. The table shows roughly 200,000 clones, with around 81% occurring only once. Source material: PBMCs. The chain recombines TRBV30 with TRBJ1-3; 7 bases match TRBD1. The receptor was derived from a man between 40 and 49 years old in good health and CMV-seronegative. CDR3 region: CAWKRGLGGNTIYF. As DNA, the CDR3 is TGTGCCTGGAAAAGGGGGCTGGGTGGAAACACCATATATTTT.